This T cell receptor (beta chain) came from a study of PD-1 blockade in mismatch repair-deficient tumors. Across the whole study: All were previously treated, progressing patients with some twelve mismatch repair-deficient cancer types.

As for this clone: Its antigen is still unknown.

Libraries were prepared by immunoSEQ multiplex PCR; TCRdb keeps only in-frame clonotypes and omits some of them. Of 56,000 or so clones in the sample, over 65% are singletons; the top ten hold 3% to 3.5%. Study-level results: Tumor-resident clones, often undetectable pretreatment in blood, expanded then contracted after pembrolizumab.

The receptor was derived from an adult with mismatch repair-deficient cancer. The sample consisted of peripheral blood, taken 4 weeks after starting pembrolizumab.

The CDR3 coding sequence is TGCAGCGTTGAGACAGGGGATGGCTACACCTTC. Translated, it gives CSVETGDGYTF. This chain joins TRBV29-1 and TRBJ1-2, with 8 nucleotides matching TRBD1. CDR1 is SQVTM and CDR2 is ANQGSEA in the germline V gene. This CDR3 region has 11 residues. Trimming cost V 3 bases and J 6 bases; bases outside gene matches: 0. The entire variable domain, with the rest obtained from reference TRBV29-1 and TRBJ1-2, is as follows: SAVISQKPSRDICQRGTSLTIQCQVDSQVTMMFWYRQQPGQSLTLIATANQGSEATYESGFVIDKFPISRPNLTFSTLTVSNMSPEDSSIYLCSVETGDGYTFGSGTRLTVV.